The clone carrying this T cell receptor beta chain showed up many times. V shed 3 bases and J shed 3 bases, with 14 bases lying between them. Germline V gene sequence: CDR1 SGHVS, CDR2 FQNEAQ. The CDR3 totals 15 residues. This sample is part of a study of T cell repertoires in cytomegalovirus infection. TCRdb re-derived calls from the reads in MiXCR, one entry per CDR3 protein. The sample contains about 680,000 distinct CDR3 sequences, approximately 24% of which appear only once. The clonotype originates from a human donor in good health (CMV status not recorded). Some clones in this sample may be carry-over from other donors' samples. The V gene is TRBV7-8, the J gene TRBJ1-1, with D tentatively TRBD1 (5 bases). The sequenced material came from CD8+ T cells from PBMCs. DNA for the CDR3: TGTGCCAGCAGCTTCGGGGACGCGGTTTACACTGAAGCTTTCTTT. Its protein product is CASSFGDAVYTEAFF.